The clone carrying this T cell receptor (beta chain) was observed at least ten times. Its antigen remains unidentified. This sample stems from a study of T cell repertoires in cytomegalovirus infection. Across the whole study: An indication of both CMV infection and matching HLA type came from public TCR beta signatures.

The trim removed 2 bases at V and 4 bases at J, leaving 1 base unmatched. Germline CDR1 is SGHDN and CDR2 is FVKESK. This CDR3 is built from 16 residues. Using its own MiXCR run on the reads, TCRdb lists one record per CDR3 protein. Here the sample spans roughly 120,000 distinct CDR3 sequences, 10% being singletons. Study conclusions and caveats: Predominance within the ex vivo response was attributable to HLA-C-restricted CMV-specific TCR beta clonotypes.

Input material: PBMCs, sequenced either directly or after in vitro stimulation (not recorded which). The clonotype was recovered from a human donor in good health (CMV status not recorded). Some clones in this sample may be carry-over from other donors' samples. This chain connects TRBV14 to TRBJ2-2; the match to TRBD2 covers 13 bases. CDR3 coding DNA: TGTGCCAGCAGCCAAACTAGCGGGAGGGCCACCGGGGAGCTGTTTTTT. Amino acids: CASSQTSGRATGELFF.